This TCR beta chain was profiled in a study of metastatic and nonmetastatic thyroid tumors. Whole-study findings and limits: Benign nodules were reported to have significantly lower TCR beta diversity than malignant thyroid tumors, in blood and tumor.

TCRdb reprocessed the PCR reads using MiXCR. The sample yields around 34,000 clones, roughly 15% seen once. The entire patient cohort was treatment-naive prior to thyroid surgery. This clone has ten or more counts. No antigen is known for it. Looked up from germline, CDR1 is DFQATT and CDR2 is SNEGSKA (reference sequence). The V end lost 2 bases, the J end lost 2 bases, and 9 bases lay between the germline ends. This CDR3 spans 14 amino acids. The J gene is TRBJ1-4, the V gene TRBV20-1; D gene uncertain. Material for sequencing was blood. This receptor was obtained from a female donor with papillary thyroid cancer or a benign thyroid nodule (not recorded which). Some clones in this sample may be carry-over from other donors' samples. The CDR3 nucleotides are TGCAGTGCTAGAACGGGAAAGACTAATGAAAAACTGTTTTTT. Its translation: CSARTGKTNEKLFF.